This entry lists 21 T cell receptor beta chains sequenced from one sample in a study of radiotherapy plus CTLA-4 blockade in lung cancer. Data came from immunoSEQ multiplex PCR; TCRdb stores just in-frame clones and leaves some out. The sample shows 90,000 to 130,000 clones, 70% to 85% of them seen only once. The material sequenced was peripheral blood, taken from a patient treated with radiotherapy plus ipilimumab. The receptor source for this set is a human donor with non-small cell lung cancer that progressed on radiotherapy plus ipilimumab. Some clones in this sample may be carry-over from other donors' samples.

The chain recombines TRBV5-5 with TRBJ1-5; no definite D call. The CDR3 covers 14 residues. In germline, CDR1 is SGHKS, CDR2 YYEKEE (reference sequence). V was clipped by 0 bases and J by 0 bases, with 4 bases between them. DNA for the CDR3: TGTGCCAGCAGCTTGGGTTCTAGCAATCAGCCCCAGCATTTT. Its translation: CASSLGSSNQPQHF.

The CDR3 DNA follows: TGTGCCAGCAGCCCGGACAGGTCAATTCCCTACGAGCAGTACTTC. Translated, it gives CASSPDRSIPYEQYF. The V gene is TRBV27, the J gene TRBJ2-7, with TRBD1 identical over 7 bases. The CDR3 has 15 residues. V shed 6 bases, J shed 2 bases, and the junction held 10 bases outside the gene matches. From germline, CDR1 is MNHEY and CDR2 SMNVEV (reference sequence).

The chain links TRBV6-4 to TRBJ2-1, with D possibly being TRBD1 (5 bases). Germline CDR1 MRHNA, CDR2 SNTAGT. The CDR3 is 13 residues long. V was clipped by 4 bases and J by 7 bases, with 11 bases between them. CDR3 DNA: TGTGCCAGCAGTGCCCAACAGGAGAATGAGCAGTTCTTC. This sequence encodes CASSAQQENEQFF.

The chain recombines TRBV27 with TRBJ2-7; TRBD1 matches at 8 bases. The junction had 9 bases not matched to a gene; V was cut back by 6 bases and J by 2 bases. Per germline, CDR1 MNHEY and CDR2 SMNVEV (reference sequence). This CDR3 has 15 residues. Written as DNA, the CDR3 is TGTGCCAGCAGACCCTCCGGGACAGGTGCCTACGAGCAGTACTTC. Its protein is CASRPSGTGAYEQYF.

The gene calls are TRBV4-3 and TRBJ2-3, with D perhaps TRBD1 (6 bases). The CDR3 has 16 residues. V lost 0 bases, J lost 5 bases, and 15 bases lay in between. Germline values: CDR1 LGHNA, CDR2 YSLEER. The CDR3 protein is CASSQDQGFGVDTQYF. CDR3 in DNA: TGCGCCAGCAGCCAAGACCAGGGGTTTGGTGTAGATACGCAGTATTTT.

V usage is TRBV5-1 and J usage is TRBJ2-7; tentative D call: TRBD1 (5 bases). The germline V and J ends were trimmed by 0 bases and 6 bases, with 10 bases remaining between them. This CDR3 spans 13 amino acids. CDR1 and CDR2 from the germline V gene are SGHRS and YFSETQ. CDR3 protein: CASSLDRQGEQYF. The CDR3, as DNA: TGCGCCAGCAGCTTGGATCGGCAGGGCGAGCAGTACTTC.

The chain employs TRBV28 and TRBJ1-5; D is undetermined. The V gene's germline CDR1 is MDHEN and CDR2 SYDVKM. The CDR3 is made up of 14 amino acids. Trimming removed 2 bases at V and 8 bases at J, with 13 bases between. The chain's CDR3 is CASSLEQISEPQHF. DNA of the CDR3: TGTGCCAGCAGTTTAGAACAGATATCAGAGCCCCAGCATTTT.

This CDR3 is CASSSGLAGGLEQFF. Here the CDR3 DNA reads TGTGCCAGTAGTTCCGGACTAGCGGGGGGCTTGGAGCAGTTCTTC. The gene calls are TRBV19 and TRBJ2-1; 14 bases fit TRBD2. Germline V gene data show CDR1 as LNHDA and CDR2 as SQIVND (reference sequence). Trimming cost V 5 bases and J 10 bases; bases outside gene matches: 7. This CDR3 comprises 15 residues. Drawing the rest from reference TRBV19 and TRBJ2-1, the complete variable domain is DGGITQSPKYLFRKEGQNVTLSCEQNLNHDAMYWYRQDPGQGLRLIYYSQIVNDFQKGDIAEGYSVSREKKESFPLTVTSAQKNPTAFYLCASSSGLAGGLEQFFGPGTRLTVL.

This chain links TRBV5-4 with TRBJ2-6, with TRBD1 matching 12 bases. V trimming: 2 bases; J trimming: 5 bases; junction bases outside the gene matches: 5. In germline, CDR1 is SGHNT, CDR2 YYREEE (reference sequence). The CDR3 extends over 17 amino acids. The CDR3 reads CASSFGTGGVWANVLTF. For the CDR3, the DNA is TGTGCCAGCAGCTTCGGGACAGGGGGCGTCTGGGCCAACGTCCTGACTTTC.

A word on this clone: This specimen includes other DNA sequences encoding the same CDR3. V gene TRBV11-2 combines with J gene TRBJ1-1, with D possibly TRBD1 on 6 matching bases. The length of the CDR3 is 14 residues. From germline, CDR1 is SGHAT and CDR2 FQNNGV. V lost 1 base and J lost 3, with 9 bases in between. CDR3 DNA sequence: TGTGCCAGCAGCTTAGTGGCAGGGGACACTGAAGCTTTCTTT. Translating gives CASSLVAGDTEAFF.

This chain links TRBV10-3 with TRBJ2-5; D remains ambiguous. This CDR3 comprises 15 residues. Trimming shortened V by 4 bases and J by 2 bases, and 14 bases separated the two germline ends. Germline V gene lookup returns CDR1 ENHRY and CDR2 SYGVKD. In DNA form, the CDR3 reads TGTGCCATCAGTGTCCGTGCAGGCCCGCAAGAGACCCAGTACTTC. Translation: CAISVRAGPQETQYF.

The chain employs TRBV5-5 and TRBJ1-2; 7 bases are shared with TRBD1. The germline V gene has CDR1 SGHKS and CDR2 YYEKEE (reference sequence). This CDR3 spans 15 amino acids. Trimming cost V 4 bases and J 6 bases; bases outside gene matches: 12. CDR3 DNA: TGTGCCAGCAGCCGGAGGGGACAGCTCTTACATGGCTACACCTTC. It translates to CASSRRGQLLHGYTF.

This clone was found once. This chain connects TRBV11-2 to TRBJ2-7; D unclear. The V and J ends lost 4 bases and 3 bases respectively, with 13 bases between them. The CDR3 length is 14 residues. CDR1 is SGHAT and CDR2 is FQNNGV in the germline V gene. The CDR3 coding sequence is TGTGCCAGCAGCTCCCTCCGGGTCAACTACGAGCAGTACTTC. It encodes CASSSLRVNYEQYF. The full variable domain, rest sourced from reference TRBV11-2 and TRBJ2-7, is EAGVAQSPRYKIIEKRQSVAFWCNPISGHATLYWYQQILGQGPKLLIQFQNNGVVDDSQLPKDRFSAERLKGVDSTLKIQPAKLEDSAVYLCASSSLRVNYEQYFGPGTRLTVT.

Here the CDR3 reads CAWSQWNQPQHF. The DNA of the CDR3 is TGTGCCTGGAGTCAATGGAATCAGCCCCAGCATTTT. The chain has TRBV30 and TRBJ1-5; no clear D. This CDR3 region has 12 residues. CDR1 and CDR2 from the germline V gene are GTSNPN and SVGIG (reference sequence). Trimming stripped 2 bases from V and 4 bases from J, with 6 bases between.

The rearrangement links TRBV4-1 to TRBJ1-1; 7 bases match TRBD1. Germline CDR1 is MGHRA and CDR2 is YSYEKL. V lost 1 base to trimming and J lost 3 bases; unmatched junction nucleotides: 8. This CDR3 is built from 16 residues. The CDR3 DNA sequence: TGCGCCAGCAGCCAAGCGCGGAGGGGGCTGGACACTGAAGCTTTCTTT. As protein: CASSQARRGLDTEAFF.

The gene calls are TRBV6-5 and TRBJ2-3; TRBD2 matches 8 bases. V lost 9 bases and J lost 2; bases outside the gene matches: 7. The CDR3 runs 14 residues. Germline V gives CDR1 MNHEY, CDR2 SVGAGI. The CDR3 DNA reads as TGTGCCAGTGTAGCGGGAATGTACACAGATACGCAGTATTTT. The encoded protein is CASVAGMYTDTQYF.

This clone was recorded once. The CDR3 reads CASSNGGADTQYF. CDR3 nucleotides: TGTGCCAGCAGCAACGGGGGGGCCGATACGCAGTATTTT. This chain links TRBV7-3 with TRBJ2-3; 8 bases match TRBD2. In germline, CDR1 is SGHTA, CDR2 FQGTGA. V shed 5 bases, J shed 6 bases, and the junction held 4 bases outside the gene matches. CDR3 length equals 13 residues.

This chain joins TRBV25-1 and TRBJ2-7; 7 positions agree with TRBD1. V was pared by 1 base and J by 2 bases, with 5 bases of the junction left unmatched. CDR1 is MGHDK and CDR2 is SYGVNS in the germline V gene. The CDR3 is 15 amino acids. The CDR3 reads CASSEWDRNPYEQYF. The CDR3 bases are TGTGCCAGCAGTGAATGGGACAGAAATCCCTACGAGCAGTACTTC.

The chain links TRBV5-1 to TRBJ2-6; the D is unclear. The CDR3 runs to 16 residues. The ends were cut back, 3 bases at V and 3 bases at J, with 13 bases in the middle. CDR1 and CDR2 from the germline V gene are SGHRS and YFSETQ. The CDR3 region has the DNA TGCGCCAGCAGCTCCAGCCCAGGTAGTGGGGCCAACGTCCTGACTTTC. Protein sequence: CASSSSPGSGANVLTF.

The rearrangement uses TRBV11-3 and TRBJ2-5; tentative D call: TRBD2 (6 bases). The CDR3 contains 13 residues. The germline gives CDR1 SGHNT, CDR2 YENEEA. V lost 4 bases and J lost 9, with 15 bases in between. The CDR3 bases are TGTGCCAGCAGCTCGACTAGTTGGAGTCCCCAGTACTTC. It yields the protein CASSSTSWSPQYF.

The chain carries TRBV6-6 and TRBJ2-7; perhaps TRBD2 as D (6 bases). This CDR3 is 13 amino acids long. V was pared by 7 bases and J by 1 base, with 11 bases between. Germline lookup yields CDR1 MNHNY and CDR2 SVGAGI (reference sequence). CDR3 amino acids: CASTPGSSYEQYF. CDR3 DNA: TGTGCCAGCACCCCCGGGAGTTCCTACGAGCAGTACTTC.